This T cell receptor (beta chain) came from a study of cytomegalovirus exposure and HLA in healthy donors. Across the study: The 130 or so validation repertoires used a platform that matched the one used for the approximately 670 first-cohort repertoires, as a later analysis reported. Study-level points and caveats: The study recorded about 160 TCR beta chains that were cytomegalovirus-associated. The classifier, whose performance was assessed in both the original and validation cohorts, reportedly diagnosed cytomegalovirus status with high specificity and sensitivity.

Sequenced by immunoSEQ multiplex PCR; TCRdb stores in-frame clones only, minus some. The sample has 110,000 or so clones, around 85% seen once. The V end lost 8 bases, the J end lost 3 bases, and 14 bases lay between the germline ends. The CDR3 consists of 14 residues. CDR1 SNHLY and CDR2 FYNNEI come from the germline V gene. In regard to this clone: What it binds is not known.

The donors formed part of the approximately 130-subject validation cohort, distinct from the roughly 700-subject first cohort. The sample taken for sequencing was PBMCs. The clonotype comes from a woman aged 18-29 years in good health and CMV-seronegative. This chain uses TRBV2 with TRBJ2-1, with TRBD2 as a possible D gene (6 bases). Here the CDR3 DNA reads TGTGCCAGCCCTGGGGGGTCTCTCTACAATGAGCAGTTCTTC. Amino acids: CASPGGSLYNEQFF.